This entry lists 2 T cell receptor beta chains sequenced from one sample in a study of identical twins. TCRdb processed the 5' RACE reads anew with MiXCR; each CDR3 protein has one entry. The table has fewer than 500,000 distinct CDR3 sequences, 24% seen once. A further study also used this sample, focusing on T cells expressing NK-cell markers.

The sequencing sample was made of CD4+ T cells sorted from blood. The source is a woman aged 18 to 35 in good health.

This clonotype was seen a few times. CDR3 loop: CATSRRSAGHGEQFF. For the CDR3, the DNA is TGTGCCACCAGCAGACGGAGTGCGGGGCACGGTGAGCAGTTCTTC. The V and J genes are TRBV15 and TRBJ2-1; possibly TRBD2 for D (6 bases). CDR3 length equals 15 residues. V was shortened by 2 bases and J by 9 bases, with 17 bases between the two germline ends. Germline assignment: CDR1 LNHNV and CDR2 YYDKDF (reference sequence).

In its sample, this clonotype was seen a few times. The J gene is TRBJ2-7, the V gene TRBV2, with 7 bases matching TRBD1. CDR3 length equals 13 residues. Germline values: CDR1 SNHLY, CDR2 FYNNEI. The ends lost 8 bases at V and 2 bases at J; junction bases unmatched: 6. CDR3: CASLGQVAYEQYF. The CDR3 region has the DNA TGTGCCAGCCTCGGACAGGTGGCCTACGAGCAGTACTTC.